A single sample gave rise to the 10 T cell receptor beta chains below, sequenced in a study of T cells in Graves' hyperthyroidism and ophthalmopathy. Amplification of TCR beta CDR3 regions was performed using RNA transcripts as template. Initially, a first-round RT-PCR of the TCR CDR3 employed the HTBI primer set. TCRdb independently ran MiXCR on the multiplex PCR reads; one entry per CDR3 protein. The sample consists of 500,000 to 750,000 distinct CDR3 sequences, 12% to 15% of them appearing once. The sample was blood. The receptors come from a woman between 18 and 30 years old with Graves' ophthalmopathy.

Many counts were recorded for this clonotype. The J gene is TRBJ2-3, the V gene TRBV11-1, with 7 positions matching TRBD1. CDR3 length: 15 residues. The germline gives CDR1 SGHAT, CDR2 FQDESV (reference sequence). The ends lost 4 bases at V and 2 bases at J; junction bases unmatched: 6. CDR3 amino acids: CASSSSGTATDTQYF. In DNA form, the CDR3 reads TGTGCCAGCAGCTCGTCCGGGACAGCCACAGATACGCAGTATTTT.

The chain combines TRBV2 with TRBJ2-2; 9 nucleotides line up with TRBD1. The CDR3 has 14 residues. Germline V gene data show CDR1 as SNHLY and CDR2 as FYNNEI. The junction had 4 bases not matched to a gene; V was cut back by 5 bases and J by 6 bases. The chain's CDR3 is CASSQQGASGELFF. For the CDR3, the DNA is TGTGCCAGCAGTCAACAGGGGGCGTCCGGGGAGCTGTTTTTT. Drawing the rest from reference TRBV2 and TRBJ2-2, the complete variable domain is EPEVTQTPSHQVTQMGQEVILRCVPISNHLYFYWYRQILGQKVEFLVSFYNNEISEKSEIFDDQFSVERPDGSNFTLKIRSTKLEDSAMYFCASSQQGASGELFFGEGSRLTVL.

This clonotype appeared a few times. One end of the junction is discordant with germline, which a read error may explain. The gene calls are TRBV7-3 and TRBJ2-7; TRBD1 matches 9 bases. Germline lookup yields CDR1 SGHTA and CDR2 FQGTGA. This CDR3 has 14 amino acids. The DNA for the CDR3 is TGTGCCAGCAGCCCGGGACAGGGCTCCTACGAGCGGTACTTC. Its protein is CASSPGQGSYERYF.

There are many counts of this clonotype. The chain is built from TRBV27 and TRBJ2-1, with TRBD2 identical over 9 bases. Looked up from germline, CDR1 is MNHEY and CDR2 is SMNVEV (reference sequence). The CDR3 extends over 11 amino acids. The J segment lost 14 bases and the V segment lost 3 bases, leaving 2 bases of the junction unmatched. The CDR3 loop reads CASSLGLAEFF. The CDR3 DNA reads TGTGCCAGCAGTTTGGGACTAGCAGAGTTCTTC.

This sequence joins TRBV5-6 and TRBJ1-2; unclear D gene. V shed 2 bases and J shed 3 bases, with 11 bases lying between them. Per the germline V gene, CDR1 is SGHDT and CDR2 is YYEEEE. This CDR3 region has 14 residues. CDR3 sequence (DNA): TGTGCCAGCAGCTTATTCGGGGTGTACTATGGCTACACCTTC. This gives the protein CASSLFGVYYGYTF.

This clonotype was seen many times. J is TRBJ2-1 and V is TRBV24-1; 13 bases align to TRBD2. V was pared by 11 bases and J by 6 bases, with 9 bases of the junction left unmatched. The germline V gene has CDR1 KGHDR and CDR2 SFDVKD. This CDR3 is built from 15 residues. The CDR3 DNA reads TGTGCCATCGATACCGGGACTAGCGGGACCAATGAGCAGTTCTTC. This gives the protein CAIDTGTSGTNEQFF.

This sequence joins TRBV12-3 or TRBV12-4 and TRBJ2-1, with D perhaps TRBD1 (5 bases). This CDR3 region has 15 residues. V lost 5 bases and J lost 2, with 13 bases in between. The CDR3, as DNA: TGTGCCAGCAGTGATTTCCTAGGGGCCTACAATGAGCAGTTCTTC. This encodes CASSDFLGAYNEQFF.

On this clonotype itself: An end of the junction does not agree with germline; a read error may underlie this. The CDR3 reads CASSFSGLAGLVNIQCF. CDR3 nucleotides: TGCGCCAGCAGCTTCTCCGGACTAGCGGGATTGGTAAACATTCAGTGCTTC. V usage is TRBV5-1 and J usage is TRBJ2-4; 12 bases agree with TRBD2. CDR3 length equals 17 residues. Germline V CDR1 and CDR2: SGHRS, YFSETQ.

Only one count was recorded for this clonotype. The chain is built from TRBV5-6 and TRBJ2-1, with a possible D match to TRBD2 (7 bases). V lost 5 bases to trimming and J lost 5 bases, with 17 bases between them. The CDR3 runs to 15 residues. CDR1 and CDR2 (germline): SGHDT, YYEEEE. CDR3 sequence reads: CASRGGGAGHNEQFF. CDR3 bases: TGTGCCAGCAGAGGCGGGGGCGCGGGCCACAATGAGCAGTTCTTC. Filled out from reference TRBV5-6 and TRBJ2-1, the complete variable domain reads DAGVTQSPTHLIKTRGQQVTLRCSPKSGHDTVSWYQQALGQGPQFIFQYYEEEERQRGNFPDRFSGHQFPNYSSELNVNALLLGDSALYLCASRGGGAGHNEQFFGPGTRLTVL.

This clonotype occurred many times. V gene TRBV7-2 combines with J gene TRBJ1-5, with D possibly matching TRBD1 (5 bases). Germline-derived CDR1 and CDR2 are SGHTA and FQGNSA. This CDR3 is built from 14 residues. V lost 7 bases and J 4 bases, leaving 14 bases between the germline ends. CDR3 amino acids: CASIPGYSNQPQHF. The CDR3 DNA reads TGTGCCAGCATCCCAGGGTATTCGAATCAGCCCCAGCATTTT.